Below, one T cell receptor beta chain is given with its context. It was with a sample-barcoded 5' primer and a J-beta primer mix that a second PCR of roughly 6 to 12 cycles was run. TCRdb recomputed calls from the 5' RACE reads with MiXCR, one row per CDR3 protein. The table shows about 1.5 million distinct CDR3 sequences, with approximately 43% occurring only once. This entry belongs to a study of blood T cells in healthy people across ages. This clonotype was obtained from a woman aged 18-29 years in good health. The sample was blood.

The CDR3 DNA reads as TGCAGTGCTAGCGGGAAGGGGGCAACCACAGATACGCAGTATTTT. Translated: CSASGKGATTDTQYF. The chain is built from TRBV20-1 and TRBJ2-3; 7 bases are shared with TRBD1. V gave up 3 bases and J gave up 2 bases; unmatched junction bases: 8. The CDR3 extends over 15 amino acids. CDR1 and CDR2 from the germline V gene are DFQATT and SNEGSKA (reference sequence).